A single sample is the source of the 21 T cell receptor beta chains below, sequenced in a study of T cell repertoires in cytomegalovirus infection. Their antigens are not known. TCRdb reanalysed the reads using MiXCR and keeps one entry per CDR3 protein. This sample carries around 900,000 distinct CDR3 sequences, 31% of them seen once, and the ten largest clones take around an eighth. Specimen: cultured CD8+ T cells from PBMCs, collected from culture after CMV antigen stimulation. Source of these receptors: a human donor in good health (CMV status not recorded). Some clones in this sample may be carry-over from other donors' samples.

This rearrangement joins TRBV27 to TRBJ1-4; 9 positions match TRBD1. The CDR3 is 16 amino acids. V was clipped by 6 bases and J by 6 bases; unmatched bases: 11. Germline assignment: CDR1 MNHEY and CDR2 SMNVEV (reference sequence). The CDR3 loop reads CASSRTGEVIDEKLFF. The CDR3 DNA sequence: TGTGCCAGCAGCCGGACAGGGGAAGTCATTGATGAAAAACTGTTTTTT.

Ten or more counts support this clonotype. This sequence joins TRBV7-9 and TRBJ2-1, with a weak D call TRBD1 (5 bases). The germline gives CDR1 SEHNR, CDR2 FQNEAQ (reference sequence). The germline V and J ends were trimmed by 4 bases and 12 bases, with 13 bases remaining between them. This CDR3 has 12 amino acids. As DNA, the CDR3 is TGTGCCAGCAGCTACCAAGACAGAGGGCAGTTCTTC. Its protein product is CASSYQDRGQFF.

This chain links TRBV24-1 with TRBJ2-3; D is undetermined. CDR1 KGHDR and CDR2 SFDVKD come from the germline V gene. This CDR3 spans 15 amino acids. V lost 0 bases, J lost 8 bases, and 14 bases lay in between. CDR3 protein: CATSDLHGDPGTQYF. The CDR3 DNA reads TGTGCCACCAGTGATTTGCATGGAGACCCCGGTACGCAGTATTTT.

The table lists this clonotype with a few counts. This chain joins TRBV14 and TRBJ1-2; D not certain. Trimming took 3 bases from V and 2 from J, leaving 7 bases between them. The CDR3 is 13 residues long. Germline V gene sequence: CDR1 SGHDN, CDR2 FVKESK. CDR3 in DNA: TGTGCCAGCAGCCAGGTCCAAAACTATGGCTACACCTTC. It yields the protein CASSQVQNYGYTF.

The chain employs TRBV28 and TRBJ2-7; D gene uncertain. The germline V and J ends were trimmed by 5 bases and 0 bases, with 11 bases remaining between them. The CDR3 covers 14 residues. Germline V gives CDR1 MDHEN, CDR2 SYDVKM. In nucleotides, the CDR3 is TGTGCCAGCAGTGGGTGGATCGACTCCTACGAGCAGTACGTC. Amino acids: CASSGWIDSYEQYV.

The chain links TRBV6-1 to TRBJ1-3; 9 nucleotides match TRBD1. Germline assignment: CDR1 MNHNS and CDR2 SASEGT. The CDR3 runs to 18 residues. Trimming at V came to 7 bases and at J to 0 bases, leaving 13 bases not matched to a gene. The CDR3 region is CASTYRDRDYNSGNTIYF. In nucleotides, the CDR3 is TGTGCCAGCACCTACCGGGACAGGGACTATAACTCTGGAAACACCATATATTTT.

The chain carries TRBV24-1 and TRBJ2-5, with D possibly matching TRBD1 (6 bases). Between the trimmed V and J ends, which lost 4 bases and 5 bases, there was a span of 16 bases. Per the germline V gene, CDR1 is KGHDR and CDR2 is SFDVKD. The length of the CDR3 is 15 residues. This CDR3 reads CATSDDRTARETQYF. The CDR3 DNA reads as TGTGCCACCAGTGACGACCGGACAGCGAGGGAGACCCAGTACTTC.

This clonotype appeared many times. The CDR3 DNA follows: TGTGCCAGTTCAGTGAGACAGGTCCGAGAGACCCAGTACTTC. Its protein product is CASSVRQVRETQYF. The V gene is TRBV7-2, the J gene TRBJ2-5; tentative D call: TRBD1 (6 bases). V lost 9 bases and J 4 bases, leaving 18 bases between the germline ends. CDR3 length: 14 residues. CDR1 and CDR2 (germline): SGHTA, FQGNSA.

This clonotype was counted a few times. CDR3: CASRDGTGGYYNEQFF. The CDR3 nucleotides read TGTGCCAGCAGGGACGGGACAGGGGGCTACTACAATGAGCAGTTCTTC. The chain couples TRBV7-9 to TRBJ2-1; 12 nucleotides match TRBD1. V lost 6 bases and J lost 3; bases outside the gene matches: 6. This CDR3 has 16 amino acids. CDR1 and CDR2 (germline): SEHNR, FQNEAQ (reference sequence). Together with reference TRBV7-9 and TRBJ2-1, the CDR3 gives the full variable domain: DTGVSQNPRHKITKRGQNVTFRCDPISEHNRLYWYRQTLGQGPEFLTYFQNEAQLEKSRLLSDRFSAERPKGSFSTLEIQRTEQGDSAMYLCASRDGTGGYYNEQFFGPGTRLTVL.

This clonotype was picked up a small number of times. The rearrangement links TRBV11-2 to TRBJ2-1; TRBD1 aligns across 7 bases. In germline, CDR1 is SGHAT, CDR2 FQNNGV. This CDR3 has 18 amino acids. Trimming at V came to 0 bases and at J to 6 bases, leaving 14 bases not matched to a gene. Here the CDR3 reads CASSLDLGGQVGGNEQFF. The CDR3 nucleotides are TGTGCCAGCAGCTTAGATCTGGGCGGACAGGTAGGGGGCAATGAGCAGTTCTTC. The full variable domain, rest sourced from reference TRBV11-2 and TRBJ2-1, is EAGVAQSPRYKIIEKRQSVAFWCNPISGHATLYWYQQILGQGPKLLIQFQNNGVVDDSQLPKDRFSAERLKGVDSTLKIQPAKLEDSAVYLCASSLDLGGQVGGNEQFFGPGTRLTVL.

J is TRBJ2-5 and V is TRBV6-1, with 11 bases aligning to TRBD2. The V and J ends lost 6 bases and 5 bases, in that order; junction bases with no gene match: 8. CDR3 length: 15 amino acids. Germline assignment: CDR1 MNHNS and CDR2 SASEGT. This CDR3 reads CASRGFSGGGETQYF. CDR3 nucleotide sequence: TGTGCCAGCAGGGGTTTTAGCGGGGGGGGTGAGACCCAGTACTTC.

J is TRBJ1-1 and V is TRBV6-8; tentatively, D is TRBD1 (5 bases). Germline V CDR1 and CDR2: MNHGY, SAAAGT. V lost 0 bases and J 0 bases, leaving 11 bases between the germline ends. This CDR3 is 16 amino acids long. This CDR3 reads CASSYSWAGMNTEAFF. As DNA, the CDR3 is TGTGCCAGCAGTTACTCATGGGCAGGGATGAACACTGAAGCTTTCTTT.

This clonotype has a handful of counts. The CDR3 region has the DNA TGTGCCAGCAGCGAGGGGGGGGCACCCGGGGAGCTGTTTTTT. Protein sequence: CASSEGGAPGELFF. The chain employs TRBV7-3 and TRBJ2-2; D perhaps matches TRBD2 (7 bases). V lost 5 bases and J 6 bases, leaving 13 bases between the germline ends. Germline V gives CDR1 SGHTA, CDR2 FQGTGA. CDR3 size: 14 residues.

This clonotype was seen only a few times. This chain connects TRBV4-1 to TRBJ2-7; D is uncertain. This CDR3 is built from 12 residues. V dropped 5 bases and J dropped 5 bases, with 10 bases sitting between them. Germline CDR1 is MGHRA and CDR2 is YSYEKL. CDR3 nucleotides: TGCGCCAGCAGCGTAACCCTGGACGAGCAGTACTTC. It is translated as CASSVTLDEQYF.

This clonotype was observed a handful of times. The chain joins TRBV19 to TRBJ2-1; D is possibly TRBD1 or TRBD2 (5 bases each). Germline values: CDR1 LNHDA, CDR2 SQIVND (reference sequence). The ends were cut back, 5 bases at V and 5 bases at J, with 13 bases in the middle. The CDR3 extends over 14 amino acids. CDR3 sequence reads: CASSLRGVNNEQFF. The DNA for the CDR3 is TGTGCCAGTAGTTTACGGGGCGTAAACAATGAGCAGTTCTTC.

This clonotype appeared many times. The chain couples TRBV7-9 to TRBJ2-1, with D possibly being TRBD1 or TRBD2 (5 bases each). The CDR3 is 15 residues long. Per germline, CDR1 SEHNR and CDR2 FQNEAQ (reference sequence). V was clipped by 1 base and J by 2 bases, with 9 bases between them. The CDR3 coding sequence is TGTGCCAGCAGCTTAGGGGGGTTCCCCTACAATGAGCAGTTCTTC. Its translation is CASSLGGFPYNEQFF.

The CDR3 DNA follows: TGTGCCAGCAGCACGTTCCAGTTTGAAGAGACCCAGTACTTC. This translates into CASSTFQFEETQYF. The rearrangement joins TRBV9 to TRBJ2-5; D unresolved. The V end was cut by 4 bases, the J end by 3 bases, with 13 bases between. Germline values: CDR1 SGDLS, CDR2 YYNGEE. The CDR3 is 14 residues long.

The rearrangement uses TRBV7-9 and TRBJ2-5, with 7 bases aligning to TRBD1. The CDR3 runs to 15 residues. Germline V gene data show CDR1 as SEHNR and CDR2 as FQNEAQ (reference sequence). Trimming took 3 bases from V and 3 from J; bases not matched to a gene: 7. This chain's CDR3 is CASSFVRDSKETQYF. CDR3 DNA: TGTGCCAGCAGCTTTGTTCGGGACAGCAAAGAGACCCAGTACTTC.

The table lists this clonotype with many counts. V usage is TRBV6-6 and J usage is TRBJ2-6; D remains ambiguous. V was cut by 0 bases and J by 0 bases, with 12 bases left in between. The CDR3 is 18 residues long. Germline loops: CDR1 MNHNY, CDR2 SVGAGI (reference sequence). CDR3 protein: CASSYSSQDGSGANVLTF. Written as DNA, the CDR3 is TGTGCCAGCAGTTACTCGAGCCAGGATGGCTCTGGGGCCAACGTCCTGACTTTC.

This chain links TRBV4-1 with TRBJ2-7; possibly TRBD2 for D (5 bases). The CDR3 covers 14 residues. Germline lookup yields CDR1 MGHRA and CDR2 YSYEKL. V shed 2 bases and J shed 2 bases, with 10 bases lying between them. CDR3 DNA: TGCGCCAGCAGCCAAATGGAGGTCCCCTACGAGCAGTACTTC. This gives the protein CASSQMEVPYEQYF.

The V and J genes are TRBV6-2 or TRBV6-3 and TRBJ2-7; D call uncertain. The CDR3 is made up of 16 amino acids. The germline V and J ends were trimmed by 3 bases and 0 bases, with 15 bases remaining between them. Per germline, CDR1 MNHEY and CDR2 SVGEGT. This CDR3 is CASSYGSAEPSYEQYV. In nucleotides, the CDR3 is TGTGCCAGCAGTTATGGGTCGGCAGAACCCTCCTACGAGCAGTACGTC.